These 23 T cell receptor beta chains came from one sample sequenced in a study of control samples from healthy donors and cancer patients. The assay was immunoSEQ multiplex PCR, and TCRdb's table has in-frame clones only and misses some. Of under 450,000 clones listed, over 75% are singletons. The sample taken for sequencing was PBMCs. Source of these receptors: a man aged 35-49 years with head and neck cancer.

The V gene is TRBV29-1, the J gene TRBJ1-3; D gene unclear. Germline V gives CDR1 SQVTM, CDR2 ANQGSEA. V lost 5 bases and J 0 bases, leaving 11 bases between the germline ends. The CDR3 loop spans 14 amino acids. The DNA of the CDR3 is TGCAGCGTTTTCGACACAAACTCTGGAAACACCATATATTTT. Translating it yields CSVFDTNSGNTIYF.

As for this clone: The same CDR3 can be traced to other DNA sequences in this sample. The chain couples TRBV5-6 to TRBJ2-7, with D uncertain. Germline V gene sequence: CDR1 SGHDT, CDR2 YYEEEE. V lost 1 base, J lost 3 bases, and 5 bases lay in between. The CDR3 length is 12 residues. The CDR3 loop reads CASSLRVYEQYF. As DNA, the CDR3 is TGTGCCAGCAGCTTGCGGGTCTACGAGCAGTACTTC.

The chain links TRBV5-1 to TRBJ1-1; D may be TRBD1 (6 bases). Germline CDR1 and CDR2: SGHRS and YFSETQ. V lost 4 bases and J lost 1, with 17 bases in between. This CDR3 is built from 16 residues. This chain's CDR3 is CASSPGGARTNTEAFF. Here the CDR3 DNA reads TGCGCCAGCAGCCCGGGGGGCGCCCGGACGAACACTGAAGCTTTCTTT.

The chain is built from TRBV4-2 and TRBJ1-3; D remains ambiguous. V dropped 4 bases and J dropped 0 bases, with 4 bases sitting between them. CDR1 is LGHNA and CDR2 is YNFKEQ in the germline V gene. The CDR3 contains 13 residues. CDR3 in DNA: TGTGCCAGCAGCCGGGACTCTGGAAACACCATATATTTT. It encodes CASSRDSGNTIYF.

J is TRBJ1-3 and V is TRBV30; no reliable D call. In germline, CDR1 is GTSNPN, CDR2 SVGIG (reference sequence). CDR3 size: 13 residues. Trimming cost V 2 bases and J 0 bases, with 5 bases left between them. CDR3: CAWSHVSGNTIYF. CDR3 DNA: TGTGCCTGGAGTCACGTCTCTGGAAACACCATATATTTT.

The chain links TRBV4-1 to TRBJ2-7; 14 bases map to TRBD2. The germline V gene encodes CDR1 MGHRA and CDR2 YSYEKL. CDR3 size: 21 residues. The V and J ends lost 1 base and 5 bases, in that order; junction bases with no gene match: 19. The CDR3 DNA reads TGCGCCAGCAGCCAAGTAATGACCGGGACTAGCGGGAGAAGCCTGGGTAACGAGCAGTACTTC. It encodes CASSQVMTGTSGRSLGNEQYF.

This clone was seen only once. This CDR3 is CASSFSGFDGYTF. CDR3 DNA: TGTGCCAGCAGCTTCTCAGGGTTTGATGGCTACACCTTC. The rearrangement uses TRBV7-3 and TRBJ1-2; weak D call: TRBD1 (5 bases). The germline V gene has CDR1 SGHTA and CDR2 FQGTGA. The V end was cut by 3 bases, the J end by 6 bases, with 11 bases between. The CDR3 is 13 amino acids.

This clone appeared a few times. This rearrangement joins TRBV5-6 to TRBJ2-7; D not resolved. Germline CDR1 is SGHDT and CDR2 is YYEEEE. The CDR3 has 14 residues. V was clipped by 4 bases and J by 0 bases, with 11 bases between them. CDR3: CASSPPGSSYEQYF. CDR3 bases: TGTGCCAGCAGCCCCCCGGGCAGCTCCTACGAGCAGTACTTC.

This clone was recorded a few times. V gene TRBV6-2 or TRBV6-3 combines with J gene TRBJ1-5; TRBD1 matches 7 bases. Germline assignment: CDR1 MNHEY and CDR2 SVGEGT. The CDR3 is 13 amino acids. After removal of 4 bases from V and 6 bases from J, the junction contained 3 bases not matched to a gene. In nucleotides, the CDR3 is TGTGCCAGCAGTTTCCAGGGGGGTCAGCCCCAGCATTTT. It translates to CASSFQGGQPQHF.

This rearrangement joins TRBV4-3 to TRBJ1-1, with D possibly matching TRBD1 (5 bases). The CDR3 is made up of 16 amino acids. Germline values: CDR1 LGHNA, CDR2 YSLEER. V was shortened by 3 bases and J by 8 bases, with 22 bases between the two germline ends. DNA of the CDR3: TGCGCCAGCAGCCAGGAAAGGGCAGGGTCGGGGACCGAAGCTTTCTTT. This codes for CASSQERAGSGTEAFF.

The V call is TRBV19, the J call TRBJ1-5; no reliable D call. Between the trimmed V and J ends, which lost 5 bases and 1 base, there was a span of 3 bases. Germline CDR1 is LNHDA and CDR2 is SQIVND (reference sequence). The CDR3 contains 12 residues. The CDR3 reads CASSVSNQPQHF. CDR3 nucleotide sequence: TGTGCCAGTAGTGTGAGCAATCAGCCCCAGCATTTT.

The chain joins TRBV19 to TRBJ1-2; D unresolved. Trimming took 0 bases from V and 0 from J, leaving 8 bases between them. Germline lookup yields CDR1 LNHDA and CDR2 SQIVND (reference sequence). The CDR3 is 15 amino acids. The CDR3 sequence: CASSIDQAANYGYTF. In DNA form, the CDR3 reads TGTGCCAGTAGTATAGATCAGGCAGCTAACTATGGCTACACCTTC.

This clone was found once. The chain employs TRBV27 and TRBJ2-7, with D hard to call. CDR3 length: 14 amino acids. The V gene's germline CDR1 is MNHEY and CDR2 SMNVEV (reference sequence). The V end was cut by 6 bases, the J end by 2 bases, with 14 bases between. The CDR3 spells CASSSGLRTYEQYF. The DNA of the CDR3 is TGTGCCAGCAGCTCAGGCCTGAGAACCTACGAGCAGTACTTC.

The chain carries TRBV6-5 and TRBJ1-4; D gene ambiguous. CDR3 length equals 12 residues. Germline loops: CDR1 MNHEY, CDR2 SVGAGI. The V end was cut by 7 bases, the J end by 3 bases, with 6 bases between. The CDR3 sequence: CASKAPNEKLFF. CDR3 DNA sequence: TGTGCCAGCAAGGCACCTAATGAAAAACTGTTTTTT.

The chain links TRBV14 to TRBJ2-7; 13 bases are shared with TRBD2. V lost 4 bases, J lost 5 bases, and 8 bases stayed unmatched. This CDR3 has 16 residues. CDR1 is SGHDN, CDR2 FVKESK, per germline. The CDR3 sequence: CASSPWTSGSNNEQYF. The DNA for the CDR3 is TGTGCCAGCAGCCCCTGGACTAGCGGGAGTAACAACGAGCAGTACTTC.

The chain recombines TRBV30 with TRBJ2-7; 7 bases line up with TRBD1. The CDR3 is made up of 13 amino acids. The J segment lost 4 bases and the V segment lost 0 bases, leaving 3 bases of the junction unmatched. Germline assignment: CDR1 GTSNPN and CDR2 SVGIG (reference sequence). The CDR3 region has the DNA TGTGCCTGGAGTGTAAAGGGGGCATACGAGCAGTACTTC. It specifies CAWSVKGAYEQYF.

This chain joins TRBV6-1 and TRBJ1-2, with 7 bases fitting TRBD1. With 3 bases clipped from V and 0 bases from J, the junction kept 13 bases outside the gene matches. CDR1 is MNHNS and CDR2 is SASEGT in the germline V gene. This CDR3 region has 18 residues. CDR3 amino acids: CASSDSYGTAITNYGYTF. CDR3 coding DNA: TGTGCCAGCAGTGATAGTTATGGGACAGCCATTACTAACTATGGCTACACCTTC.

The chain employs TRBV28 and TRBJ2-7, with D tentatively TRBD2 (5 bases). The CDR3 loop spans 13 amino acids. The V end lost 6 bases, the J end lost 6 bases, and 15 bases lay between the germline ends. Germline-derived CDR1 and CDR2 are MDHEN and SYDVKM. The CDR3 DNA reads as TGTGCCAGCAGCTTCGGGAAACGGGCCGAGCAGTACTTC. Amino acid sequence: CASSFGKRAEQYF.

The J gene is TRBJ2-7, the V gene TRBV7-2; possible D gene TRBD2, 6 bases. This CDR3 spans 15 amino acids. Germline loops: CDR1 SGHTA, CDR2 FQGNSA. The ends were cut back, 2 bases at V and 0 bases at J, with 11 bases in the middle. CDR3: CASSLMRGTSYEQYF. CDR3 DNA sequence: TGTGCCAGCAGCTTAATGCGGGGCACCTCCTACGAGCAGTACTTC.

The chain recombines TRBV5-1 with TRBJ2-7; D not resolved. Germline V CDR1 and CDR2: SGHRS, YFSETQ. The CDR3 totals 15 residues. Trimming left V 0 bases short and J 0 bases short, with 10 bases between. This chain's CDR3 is CASSLEGKVSYEQYF. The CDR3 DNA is TGCGCCAGCAGCTTGGAAGGAAAAGTCTCCTACGAGCAGTACTTC.

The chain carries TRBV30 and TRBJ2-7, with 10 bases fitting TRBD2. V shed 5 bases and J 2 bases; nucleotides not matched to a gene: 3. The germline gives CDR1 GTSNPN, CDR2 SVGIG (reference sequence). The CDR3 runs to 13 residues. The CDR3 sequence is CAWRSGGPYEQYF. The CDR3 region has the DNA TGTGCCTGGCGTAGCGGGGGGCCCTACGAGCAGTACTTC.

The CDR3 reads CATSDRGQGGYEQYF. The CDR3 DNA follows: TGTGCCACCAGTGACCGGGGACAGGGGGGCTACGAGCAGTACTTC. This chain connects TRBV24-1 to TRBJ2-7; 11 bases line up with TRBD1. CDR1 KGHDR and CDR2 SFDVKD come from the germline V gene. V shed 4 bases and J 3 bases; nucleotides not matched to a gene: 4. The CDR3 totals 15 residues.

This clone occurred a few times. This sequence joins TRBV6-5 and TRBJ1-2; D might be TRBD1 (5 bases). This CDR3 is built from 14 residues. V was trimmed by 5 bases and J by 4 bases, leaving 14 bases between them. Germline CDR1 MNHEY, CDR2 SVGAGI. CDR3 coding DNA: TGTGCCAGCAGTCAACAGGAGGATCTCTATGGCTACACCTTC. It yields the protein CASSQQEDLYGYTF.